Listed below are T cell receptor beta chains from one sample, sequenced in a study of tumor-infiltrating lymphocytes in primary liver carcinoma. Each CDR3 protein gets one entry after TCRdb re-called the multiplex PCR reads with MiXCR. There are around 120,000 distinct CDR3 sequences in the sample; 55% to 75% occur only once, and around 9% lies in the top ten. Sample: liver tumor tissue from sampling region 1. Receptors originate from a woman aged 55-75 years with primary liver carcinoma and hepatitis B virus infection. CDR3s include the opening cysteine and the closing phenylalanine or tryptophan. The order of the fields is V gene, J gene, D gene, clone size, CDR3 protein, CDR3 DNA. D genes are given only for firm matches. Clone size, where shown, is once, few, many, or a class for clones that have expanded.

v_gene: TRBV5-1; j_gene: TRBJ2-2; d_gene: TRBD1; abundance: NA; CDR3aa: CARSSLAPWTGGNTGELFF; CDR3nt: TGCGCCAGGAGCTCTCTCGCTCCGTGGACAGGGGGGAACACCGGGGAGCTGTTTTTT
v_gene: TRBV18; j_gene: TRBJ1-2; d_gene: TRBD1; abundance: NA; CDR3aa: CASSPWDSQYGYTF; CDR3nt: TGTGCCAGCTCACCATGGGACAGTCAGTATGGCTACACCTTC
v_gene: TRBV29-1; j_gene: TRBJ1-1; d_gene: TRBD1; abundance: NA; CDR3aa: CSVLKGTGNTEAFF; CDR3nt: TGCAGCGTTCTTAAAGGGACAGGGAACACTGAAGCTTTCTTT
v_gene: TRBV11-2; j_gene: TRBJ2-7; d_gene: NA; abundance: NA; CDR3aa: CASNLASREEHYF; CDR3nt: TGTGCCAGCAACTTAGCCTCTAGGGAGGAGCATTACTTC
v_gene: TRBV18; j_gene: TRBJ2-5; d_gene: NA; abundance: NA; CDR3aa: CASSANLPPETQYF; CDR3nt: TGTGCCAGCTCAGCCAACCTACCGCCCGAGACCCAGTACTTC
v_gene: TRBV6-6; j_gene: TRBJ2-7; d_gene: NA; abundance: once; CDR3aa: CANSSRDSISREQYF; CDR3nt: TGTGCCAACAGTTCCCGGGATTCCATTTCCCGGGAGCAGTACTTC
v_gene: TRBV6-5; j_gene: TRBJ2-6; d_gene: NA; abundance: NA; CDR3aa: CASSYFGRSGANVLTF; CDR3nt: TGTGCCAGTAGTTACTTTGGACGTTCTGGGGCCAACGTCCTGACTTTC
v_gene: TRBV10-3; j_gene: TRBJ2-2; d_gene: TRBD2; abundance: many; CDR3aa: CAIRGTSATSNTGELFF; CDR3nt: TGTGCCATCAGGGGGACTAGCGCGACTTCGAACACCGGGGAGCTGTTTTTT
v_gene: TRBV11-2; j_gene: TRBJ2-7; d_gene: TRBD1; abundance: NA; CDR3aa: CVSSLTGTGLEQYF; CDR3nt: TGTGTCAGCAGCCTGACCGGGACAGGCTTGGAGCAATACTTC
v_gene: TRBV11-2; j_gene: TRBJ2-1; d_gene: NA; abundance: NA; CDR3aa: CASSPRPRQRFYNEQFF; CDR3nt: TGTGCCAGCAGCCCACGACCGCGACAGAGATTCTACAATGAGCAGTTCTTC
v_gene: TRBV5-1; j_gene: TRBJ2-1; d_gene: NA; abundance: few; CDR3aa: CASSGLLGGTGYEQFF; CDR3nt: TGCGCCAGCTCCGGCCTACTCGGGGGGACAGGTTATGAGCAGTTCTTC
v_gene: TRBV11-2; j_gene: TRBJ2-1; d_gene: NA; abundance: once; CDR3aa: CASSLTSGRTYNDQFF; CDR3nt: TGTGCCAGTAGCTTAACTAGTGGGAGGACCTACAATGATCAGTTCTTC
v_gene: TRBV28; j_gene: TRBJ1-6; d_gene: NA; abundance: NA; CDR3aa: CASRTSWQNSLLHF; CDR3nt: TGTGCCAGCAGAACCAGTTGGCAGAATTCACTCCTCCACTTT
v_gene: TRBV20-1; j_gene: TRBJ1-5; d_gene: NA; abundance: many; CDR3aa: CSALQGQASNQPQHF; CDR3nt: TGCAGTGCCCTCCAGGGGCAGGCCAGCAATCAGCCCCAGCATTTT
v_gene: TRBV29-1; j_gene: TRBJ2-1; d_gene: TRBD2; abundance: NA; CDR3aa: CSVLSGTSHNEQCF; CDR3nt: TGCAGCGTCCTATCCGGGACTAGCCACAATGAGCAGTGCTTC
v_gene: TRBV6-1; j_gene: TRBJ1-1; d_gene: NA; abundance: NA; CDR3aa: CASSEGVAMNTEAFF; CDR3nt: TGTGCCAGCAGTGAGGGGGTAGCCATGAACACTGAAGCTTTCTTT
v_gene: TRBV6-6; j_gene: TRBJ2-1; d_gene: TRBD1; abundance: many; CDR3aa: CASRGQGLKNNEQFF; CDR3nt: TGTGCCAGCAGGGGACAGGGGTTGAAAAACAATGAGCAGTTCTTC
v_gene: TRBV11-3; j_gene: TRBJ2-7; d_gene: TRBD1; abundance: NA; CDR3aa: CDSSTQTGQYYEQYF; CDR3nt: TGTGACAGCAGCACCCAGACGGGACAGTACTACGAGCAGTACTTT
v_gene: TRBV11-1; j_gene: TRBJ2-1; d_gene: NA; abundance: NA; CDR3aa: CASSEIRTRREQFF; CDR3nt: TGTGCCAGCAGCGAAATCAGGACACGGCGGGAGCAGTTCTTC
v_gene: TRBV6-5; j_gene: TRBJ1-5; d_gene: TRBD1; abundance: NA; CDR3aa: CASSRFPPGQGDQPQQF; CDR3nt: TGTGCCAGCAGCCGCTTCCCCCCGGGACAGGGGGACCAGCCCCAGCAGTTT